This section outlines one T cell receptor beta chain sequence together with its context. CDR3 length: 17 amino acids. Germline CDR1 is SQVTM and CDR2 is ANQGSEA. The V segment lost 4 bases and the J segment 0 bases; nucleotides outside the gene matches: 13. This sample was included in a study of T cell changes during pregnancy in multiple sclerosis. This table comes from immunoSEQ multiplex PCR, and its TCRdb copy is limited to in-frame clones, with some not included. The sample lists under 35,000 clones; roughly 86% were seen once. This sample comprised CD8+ T cells from peripheral blood mononuclear cells, obtained before pregnancy. V is TRBV29-1 and J is TRBJ2-3, with 7 bases identical to TRBD2. The sequence derives from a female donor with multiple sclerosis, enrolled in a pregnancy study. DNA of the CDR3: TGCAGCGTTGTCCGACGGGGGGACCAATTAAGCACAGATACGCAGTATTTT. It translates to CSVVRRGDQLSTDTQYF.